The T cell receptor (beta chain) described here comes from a study of CD8 T cells in ankylosing spondylitis. This clonotype was found many times. CDR3 length: 15 amino acids. With 7 bases clipped from V and 9 bases from J, the junction kept 18 bases outside the gene matches. CDR1 is SQVTM and CDR2 is ANQGSEA in the germline V gene. Via MiXCR, TCRdb re-called the 5' RACE reads, giving one row per CDR3 protein. Here the sample spans some 140,000 distinct CDR3 sequences, approximately 9.2% being singletons. The receptor's source is a male donor with ankylosing spondylitis. The sequencing sample was made of synovial fluid, either unsorted or a sorted T cell fraction (not recorded which). The chain links TRBV29-1 to TRBJ2-1, with 7 bases identical to TRBD1. The CDR3 region is CSGSWDSRSSSEQFF. The CDR3 DNA reads TGCAGCGGGTCATGGGACAGTCGGAGTAGCTCTGAGCAGTTCTTC.